This T cell receptor (beta chain) was recovered during a study of PD-1 blockade in classical Hodgkin lymphoma. Assay used: immunoSEQ multiplex PCR; TCRdb lists only in-frame clones, some missing. The sample shows 10,000 to 13,000 clones, approximately 81% of them seen only once. As regards this clone: Its target is not known.

Study-wide results and limits: The authors excluded patients who started nivolumab under 1 year after ASCT. A significant rise in TCR diversity by C4D1 was seen for CD4+ but not CD8+ cells.

Germline V CDR1 and CDR2: MNHNS, SASEGT. Trimming removed 1 base from V and 6 bases from J; junction bases left unmatched: 7. The CDR3 runs to 15 residues. Brentuximab vedotin exposure varied among the patients, all of whom had relapsed after autologous stem cell transplantation. Best responses included complete response and partial response; otherwise, the best response was progressive disease. The rearrangement links TRBV6-1 to TRBJ2-5; 8 bases match TRBD2. The source is a human donor with classical Hodgkin lymphoma. Material: peripheral blood mononuclear cells (PBMCs), obtained at baseline. Written as DNA, the CDR3 is TGTGCCAGCAGTGAAGGTGGGACTAGTGTCCAGACCCAGTACTTC. This codes for CASSEGGTSVQTQYF.